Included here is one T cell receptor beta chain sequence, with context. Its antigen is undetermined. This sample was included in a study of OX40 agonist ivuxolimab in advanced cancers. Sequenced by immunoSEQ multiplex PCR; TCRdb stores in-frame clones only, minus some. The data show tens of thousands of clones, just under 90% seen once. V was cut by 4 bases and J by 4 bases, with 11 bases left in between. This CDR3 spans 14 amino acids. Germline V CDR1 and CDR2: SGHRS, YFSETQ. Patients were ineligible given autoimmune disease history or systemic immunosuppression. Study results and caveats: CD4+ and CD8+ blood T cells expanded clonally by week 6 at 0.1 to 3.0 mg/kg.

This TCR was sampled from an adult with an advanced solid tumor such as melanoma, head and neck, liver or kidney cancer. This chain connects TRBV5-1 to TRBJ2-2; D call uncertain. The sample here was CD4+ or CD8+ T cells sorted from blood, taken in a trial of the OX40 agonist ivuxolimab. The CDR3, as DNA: TGCGCCAGCAGCCGTAGGCCCCCCACCGGGGAGCTGTTTTTT. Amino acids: CASSRRPPTGELFF.